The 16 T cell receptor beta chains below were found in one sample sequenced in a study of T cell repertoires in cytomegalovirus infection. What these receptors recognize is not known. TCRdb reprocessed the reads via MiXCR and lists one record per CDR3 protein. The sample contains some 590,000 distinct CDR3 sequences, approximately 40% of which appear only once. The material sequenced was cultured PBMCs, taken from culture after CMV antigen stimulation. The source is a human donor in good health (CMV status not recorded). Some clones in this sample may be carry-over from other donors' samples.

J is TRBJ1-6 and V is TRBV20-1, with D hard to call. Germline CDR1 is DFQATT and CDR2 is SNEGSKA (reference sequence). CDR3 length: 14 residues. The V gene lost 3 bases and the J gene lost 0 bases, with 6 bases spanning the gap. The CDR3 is CSARLSSYNSPLHF. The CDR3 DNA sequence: TGCAGTGCTAGGCTAAGCTCCTATAATTCACCCCTCCACTTT.

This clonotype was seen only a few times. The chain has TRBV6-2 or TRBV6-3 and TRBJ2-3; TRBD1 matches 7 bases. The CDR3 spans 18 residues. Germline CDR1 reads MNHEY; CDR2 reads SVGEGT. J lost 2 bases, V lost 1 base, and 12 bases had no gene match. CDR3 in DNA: TGTGCCAGCAGTTACTTTCCGGGACAGAACACCATCACAGATACGCAGTATTTT. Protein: CASSYFPGQNTITDTQYF.

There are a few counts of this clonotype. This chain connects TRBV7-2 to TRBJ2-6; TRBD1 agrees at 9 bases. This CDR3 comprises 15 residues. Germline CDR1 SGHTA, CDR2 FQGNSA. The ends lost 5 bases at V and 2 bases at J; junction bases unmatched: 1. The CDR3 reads CASSRQGAGANVLTF. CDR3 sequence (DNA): TGTGCCAGCAGCCGACAGGGGGCTGGGGCCAACGTCCTGACTTTC.

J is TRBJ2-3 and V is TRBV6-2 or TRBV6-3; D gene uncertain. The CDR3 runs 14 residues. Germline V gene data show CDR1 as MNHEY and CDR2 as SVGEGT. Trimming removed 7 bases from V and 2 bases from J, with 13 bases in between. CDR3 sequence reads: CASIGRYTTDTQYF. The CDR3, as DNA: TGTGCCAGCATTGGGCGGTACACCACAGATACGCAGTATTTT.

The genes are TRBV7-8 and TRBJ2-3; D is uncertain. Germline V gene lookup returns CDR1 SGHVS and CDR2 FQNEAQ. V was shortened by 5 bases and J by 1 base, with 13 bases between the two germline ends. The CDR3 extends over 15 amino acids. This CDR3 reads CASSPTRQGTDTQYF. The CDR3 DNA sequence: TGTGCCAGCAGCCCCACGCGGCAGGGCACAGATACGCAGTATTTT.

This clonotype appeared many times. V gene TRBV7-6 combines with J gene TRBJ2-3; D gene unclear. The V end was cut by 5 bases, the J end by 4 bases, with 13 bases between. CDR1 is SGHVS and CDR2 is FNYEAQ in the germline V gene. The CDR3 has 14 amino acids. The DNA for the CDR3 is TGTGCCAGCAGCGGAGTTCCCCCCCCAGATACGCAGTATTTT. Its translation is CASSGVPPPDTQYF.

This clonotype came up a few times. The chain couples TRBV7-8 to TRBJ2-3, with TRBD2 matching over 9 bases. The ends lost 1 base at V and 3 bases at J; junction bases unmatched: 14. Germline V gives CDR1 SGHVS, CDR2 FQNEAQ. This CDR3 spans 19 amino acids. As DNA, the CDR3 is TGTGCCAGCAGCTTAGGAGCGGCGCGGGGGGGCCATTTTACAGATACGCAGTATTTT. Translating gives CASSLGAARGGHFTDTQYF. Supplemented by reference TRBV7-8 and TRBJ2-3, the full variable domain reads GAGVSQSPRYKVAKRGQDVALRCDPISGHVSLFWYQQALGQGPEFLTYFQNEAQLDKSGLPSDRFFAERPEGSVSTLKIQRTQQEDSAVYLCASSLGAARGGHFTDTQYFGPGTRLTVL.

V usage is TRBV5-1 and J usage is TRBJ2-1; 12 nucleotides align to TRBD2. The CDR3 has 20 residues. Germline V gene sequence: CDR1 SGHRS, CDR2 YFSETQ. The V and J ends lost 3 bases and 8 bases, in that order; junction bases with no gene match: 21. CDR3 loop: CASSSSVPRLAGEGPHEQFF. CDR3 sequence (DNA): TGCGCCAGCAGCTCGTCAGTCCCGCGACTAGCGGGAGAGGGGCCCCATGAGCAGTTCTTC.

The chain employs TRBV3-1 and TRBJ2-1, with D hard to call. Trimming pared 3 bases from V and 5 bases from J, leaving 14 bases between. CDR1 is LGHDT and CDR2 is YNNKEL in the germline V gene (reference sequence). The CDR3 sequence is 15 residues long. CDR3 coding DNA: TGTGCCAGCAGCCACGCCGGGCAGCTAAACAATGAGCAGTTCTTC. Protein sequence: CASSHAGQLNNEQFF.

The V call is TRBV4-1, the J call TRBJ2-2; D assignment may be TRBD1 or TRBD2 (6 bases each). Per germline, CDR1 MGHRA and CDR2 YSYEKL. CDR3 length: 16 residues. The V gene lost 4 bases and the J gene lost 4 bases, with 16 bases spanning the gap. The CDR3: CASSLRPGAGTGELFF. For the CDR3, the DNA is TGCGCCAGCAGCCTCAGGCCGGGGGCAGGCACCGGGGAGCTGTTTTTT.

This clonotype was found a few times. In DNA form, the CDR3 reads TGTGCCAGCAGCCGCGGGGGGGGGCACAGGGGCCCATACGAGCAGTACTTC. Amino acids: CASSRGGGHRGPYEQYF. V gene TRBV6-8 combines with J gene TRBJ2-7; 9 nucleotides line up with TRBD2. J lost 4 bases, V lost 6 bases, and 16 bases had no gene match. Germline values: CDR1 MNHGY, CDR2 SAAAGT. The CDR3 sequence is 17 residues long.

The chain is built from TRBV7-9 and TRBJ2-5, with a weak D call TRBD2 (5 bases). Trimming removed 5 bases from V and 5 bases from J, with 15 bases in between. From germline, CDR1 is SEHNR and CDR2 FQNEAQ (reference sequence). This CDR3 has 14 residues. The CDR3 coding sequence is TGTGCCAGCAGCCCTACCGGGGTGGGGGAGACCCAGTACTTC. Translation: CASSPTGVGETQYF.

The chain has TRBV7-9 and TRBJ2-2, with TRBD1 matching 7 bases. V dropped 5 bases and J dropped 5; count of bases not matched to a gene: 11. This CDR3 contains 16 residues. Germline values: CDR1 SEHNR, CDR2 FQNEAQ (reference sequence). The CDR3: CASSRRGGVDTGELFF. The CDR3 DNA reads TGTGCCAGCAGCCGACGAGGGGGCGTGGATACCGGGGAGCTGTTTTTT.

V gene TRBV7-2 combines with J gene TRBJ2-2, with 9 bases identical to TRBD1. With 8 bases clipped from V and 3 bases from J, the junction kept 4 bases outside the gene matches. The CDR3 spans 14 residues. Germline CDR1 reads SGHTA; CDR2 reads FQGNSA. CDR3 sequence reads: CASRTGAYTGELFF. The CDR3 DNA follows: TGTGCCAGCCGGACAGGGGCCTACACCGGGGAGCTGTTTTTT.

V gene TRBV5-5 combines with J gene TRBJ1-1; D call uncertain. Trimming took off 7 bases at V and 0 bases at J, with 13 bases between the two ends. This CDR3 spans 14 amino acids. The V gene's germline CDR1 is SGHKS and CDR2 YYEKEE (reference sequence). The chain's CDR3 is CASFQPAMNTEAFF. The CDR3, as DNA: TGTGCCAGCTTCCAACCAGCTATGAACACTGAAGCTTTCTTT.

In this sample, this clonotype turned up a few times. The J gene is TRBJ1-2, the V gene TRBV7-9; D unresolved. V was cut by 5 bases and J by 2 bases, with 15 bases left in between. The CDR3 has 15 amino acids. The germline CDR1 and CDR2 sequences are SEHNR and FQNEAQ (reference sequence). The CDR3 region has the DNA TGTGCCAGCAGCGCCGGGAGACAACTAAACTATGGCTACACCTTC. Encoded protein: CASSAGRQLNYGYTF.